This T cell receptor beta chain was sequenced during a study of T cell responses to AZD1222 COVID-19 vaccine. General study findings and limits: Just a handful of people given AZD1222 tested seropositive at baseline. The donor cohort was predominantly white British with a female majority, and clonal diversity may have been underestimated.

Concerning this clone itself: Its matching antigen is unknown.

Libraries were prepared by immunoSEQ multiplex PCR; TCRdb keeps only in-frame clonotypes and omits some of them. Of roughly 100,000 clones in the sample, approximately 81% were seen once. Between the trimmed V and J ends, which lost 3 bases and 1 base, there was a span of 7 bases. The germline CDR1 and CDR2 sequences are SGDLS and YYNGEE. CDR3 size: 13 residues. The sequence was collected from an adult in good health. The material was peripheral blood, obtained on day 0 of AZD1222 vaccination. The chain carries TRBV9 and TRBJ1-1; no definite D call. The CDR3 sequence is CASSEGPNTEAFF. The CDR3, as DNA: TGTGCCAGCAGCGAAGGACCGAACACTGAAGCTTTCTTT.